Each of the 28 T cell receptor beta chains below was sequenced from the same sample in a study of T cell repertoires in cytomegalovirus infection. Each CDR3 protein is one row after TCRdb ran MiXCR on the reads. The data show under 600,000 distinct CDR3 sequences, about 17% seen once. Sequencing was carried out using CD8+ T cells from PBMCs. These receptors were taken from a human donor in good health (CMV status not recorded). Some clones in this sample may be carry-over from other donors' samples.

Ten or more counts support this clonotype. The rearrangement links TRBV12-3 or TRBV12-4 to TRBJ2-5, with 8 nucleotides matching TRBD1. CDR3 size: 14 residues. V shed 5 bases, J shed 4 bases, and the junction held 6 bases outside the gene matches. CDR3 in amino acids: CASSQFGQGETQYF. The DNA of the CDR3 is TGTGCCAGCAGTCAATTCGGACAGGGAGAGACCCAGTACTTC.

This clonotype was seen only a few times. The chain carries TRBV10-3 and TRBJ2-7; 7 bases fit TRBD1. The CDR3 sequence is 14 residues long. CDR1 is ENHRY and CDR2 is SYGVKD in the germline V gene. J was trimmed by 2 bases and V by 4 bases; bases with no gene match: 5. The CDR3 bases are TGTGCCATCAGTGTGGGACAGAGAACCTACGAGCAGTACTTC. Translated: CAISVGQRTYEQYF.

As to this clonotype: A much larger clone is a single base away; this may be a read error. This CDR3 is missing its conserved last phenylalanine or tryptophan, likely due to a read error. This chain uses TRBV27 with TRBJ2-7; maybe TRBD2 (7 bases). Looked up from germline, CDR1 is MNHEY and CDR2 is SMNVEV (reference sequence). Trimming shortened V by 6 bases and J by 1 base, and 16 bases separated the two germline ends. The CDR3 totals 15 residues. As DNA, the CDR3 is TGTGCCAGCAGAAAAGGGGGGGCTCCTTCCTACGAGCAGTACTTA. This codes for CASRKGGAPSYEQYL.

This clonotype has only a few counts. The rearrangement joins TRBV20-1 to TRBJ2-1, with 8 bases lining up with TRBD2. V gave up 1 base and J gave up 5 bases; unmatched junction bases: 13. This CDR3 is 17 amino acids long. Germline-derived CDR1 and CDR2 are DFQATT and SNEGSKA (reference sequence). CDR3 residues: CSARGTIAGSTNNEQFF. The CDR3 region has the DNA TGCAGTGCTAGAGGGACGATAGCGGGATCCACAAACAATGAGCAGTTCTTC.

In this sample, this clonotype turned up many times. The chain couples TRBV7-9 to TRBJ2-7; maybe TRBD1 (6 bases). This CDR3 region has 16 residues. Looked up from germline, CDR1 is SEHNR and CDR2 is FQNEAQ (reference sequence). Trimming removed 3 bases at V and 1 base at J, with 16 bases between. The CDR3 sequence: CASSLEGGVGSYEQYF. The CDR3 bases are TGTGCCAGCAGCTTGGAAGGGGGAGTAGGGTCCTACGAGCAGTACTTC.

This clonotype was found a few times. The V and J genes are TRBV5-5 and TRBJ1-5, with a possible D match to TRBD1 (5 bases). Trimming shortened V by 4 bases and J by 0 bases, and 17 bases separated the two germline ends. Germline assignment: CDR1 SGHKS and CDR2 YYEKEE (reference sequence). This CDR3 spans 17 amino acids. CDR3: CASSRGQGPYSNQPQHF. The CDR3 nucleotides read TGTGCCAGCAGCCGAGGGCAGGGCCCCTATAGCAATCAGCCCCAGCATTTT.

This clonotype was picked up a small number of times. This sequence joins TRBV4-2 and TRBJ2-7, with 9 bases that match TRBD2. The CDR3 covers 15 residues. Germline CDR1 LGHNA, CDR2 YNFKEQ. J lost 4 bases, V lost 0 bases, and 4 bases had no gene match. This CDR3 is CASSQEAGGGYEQYF. In DNA, the CDR3 is TGTGCCAGCAGCCAAGAAGCGGGAGGAGGGTACGAGCAGTACTTC.

This clonotype was recorded at least ten times. V and J are TRBV7-2 and TRBJ2-1; the D is unclear. Trimming took off 5 bases at V and 0 bases at J, with 14 bases between the two ends. Per the germline V gene, CDR1 is SGHTA and CDR2 is FQGNSA. This CDR3 spans 16 amino acids. This CDR3 reads CASSADPLDSYNEQFF. The CDR3 DNA is TGTGCCAGCAGCGCAGACCCCCTGGACTCCTACAATGAGCAGTTCTTC.

This clonotype was seen many times. The chain is built from TRBV28 and TRBJ2-4; a possible D gene is TRBD1 (8 bases). This CDR3 is 17 amino acids long. CDR1 MDHEN and CDR2 SYDVKM come from the germline V gene. V lost 3 bases and J 0 bases, leaving 15 bases between the germline ends. CDR3 DNA sequence: TGTGCCAGCAGTTTGGCACAGGGGGGGGAAGCCAAAAACATTCAGTACTTC. Encoded protein: CASSLAQGGEAKNIQYF. The full variable domain, in which reference TRBV28 and TRBJ2-4 provide the parts outside the CDR3, is DVKVTQSSRYLVKRTGEKVFLECVQDMDHENMFWYRQDPGLGLRLIYFSYDVKMKEKGDIPEGYSVSREKKERFSLILESASTNQTSMYLCASSLAQGGEAKNIQYFGAGTRLSVL.

The chain uses TRBV7-9 and TRBJ2-3; D perhaps matches TRBD1 (6 bases). The CDR3 extends over 14 amino acids. V shed 4 bases and J shed 6 bases, with 14 bases lying between them. Germline V gene lookup returns CDR1 SEHNR and CDR2 FQNEAQ (reference sequence). The CDR3: CASSWDIQGDTQYF. The CDR3 bases are TGTGCCAGCAGCTGGGACATTCAGGGGGATACGCAGTATTTT.

Many counts were recorded for this clonotype. V usage is TRBV11-2 and J usage is TRBJ2-7; perhaps TRBD1 as D (6 bases). CDR3 length equals 16 residues. Germline V gene sequence: CDR1 SGHAT, CDR2 FQNNGV. V was trimmed by 5 bases and J by 1 base, leaving 18 bases between them. DNA for the CDR3: TGTGCCAGCAGCACAAGGAATCAACAGGGATCCTACGAGCAGTACTTC. Translating gives CASSTRNQQGSYEQYF.

This clonotype was recorded at least ten times. The V call is TRBV7-2, the J call TRBJ2-1; TRBD2 matches at 9 bases. Germline V gene sequence: CDR1 SGHTA, CDR2 FQGNSA. The CDR3 sequence is 15 residues long. The ends lost 1 base at V and 7 bases at J; junction bases unmatched: 5. The CDR3 is CASSLDGGRGNEQFF. For the CDR3, the DNA is TGTGCCAGCAGCTTAGATGGCGGGAGGGGTAATGAGCAGTTCTTC.

The chain links TRBV20-1 to TRBJ2-7; 9 bases are a match to TRBD2. The length of the CDR3 is 14 residues. The ends lost 0 bases at V and 4 bases at J; junction bases unmatched: 4. CDR1 DFQATT and CDR2 SNEGSKA come from the germline V gene (reference sequence). CDR3 in amino acids: CSARDEREVYEQYF. CDR3 in DNA: TGCAGTGCTAGAGACGAGCGGGAGGTTTACGAGCAGTACTTC.

In this sample, this clonotype turned up many times. The V and J genes are TRBV20-1 and TRBJ1-5; D is perhaps TRBD1 (5 bases). The CDR3 length is 17 residues. CDR1 and CDR2 from the germline V gene are DFQATT and SNEGSKA (reference sequence). V was pared by 0 bases and J by 0 bases, with 15 bases between. DNA for the CDR3: TGCAGTGCTAGAGACATATTCGACAGTCATAGCAATCAGCCCCAGCATTTT. Protein product: CSARDIFDSHSNQPQHF.

As for this clonotype: A read error is possible here, since a much larger clone lies one base away. This chain joins TRBV7-6 and TRBJ2-2; D possibly corresponds to TRBD2 (7 bases). This CDR3 has 12 residues. The V end lost 5 bases, the J end lost 10 bases, and 11 bases lay between the germline ends. Germline V lookup: CDR1 SGHVS, CDR2 FNYEAQ. DNA for the CDR3: TGTGCCAGCAGCACGGGGGGCCCGGAGCTGTTTTTT. Protein: CASSTGGPELFF.

This sequence joins TRBV5-6 and TRBJ2-4, with TRBD1 matching 7 bases. Per germline, CDR1 SGHDT and CDR2 YYEEEE. J was trimmed by 6 bases and V by 4 bases; bases with no gene match: 4. CDR3 length equals 13 residues. The CDR3 protein is CASSRDRLNIQYF. The CDR3 nucleotides are TGTGCCAGCAGCCGGGACAGACTAAACATTCAGTACTTC. Based on the CDR3 plus reference TRBV5-6 and TRBJ2-4, the full variable domain is DAGVTQSPTHLIKTRGQQVTLRCSPKSGHDTVSWYQQALGQGPQFIFQYYEEEERQRGNFPDRFSGHQFPNYSSELNVNALLLGDSALYLCASSRDRLNIQYFGAGTRLSVL.

The CDR3 sequence: CASSPSSGMANEQYF. CDR3 sequence (DNA): TGTGCCAGCAGTCCCTCTAGCGGGATGGCAAACGAGCAGTACTTC. The rearrangement joins TRBV27 to TRBJ2-7; 9 bases agree with TRBD2. The CDR3 is 15 residues long. CDR1 and CDR2 (germline): MNHEY, SMNVEV (reference sequence). Losses at the gene ends were 5 bases for V and 5 bases for J; bases not matched to a gene: 10.

This clonotype showed up many times. V and J are TRBV11-2 and TRBJ1-1; no definite D call. CDR3 length: 18 amino acids. From germline, CDR1 is SGHAT and CDR2 FQNNGV. V was clipped by 2 bases and J by 1 base, with 20 bases between them. The CDR3 reads CASSLLRRSDAGNTEAFF. The CDR3 DNA reads as TGTGCCAGCAGCTTACTACGTAGGTCGGATGCGGGGAACACTGAAGCTTTCTTT.

CDR3 amino acids: CASSLGPSGQATYEQYF. The CDR3 bases are TGCGCCAGCAGCTTGGGGCCCTCGGGACAGGCTACCTACGAGCAGTACTTC. V is TRBV5-1 and J is TRBJ2-7; 8 bases map to TRBD1. The CDR3 length is 17 residues. V lost 0 bases, J lost 2 bases, and 10 bases stayed unmatched. In germline, CDR1 is SGHRS, CDR2 YFSETQ.

This clonotype was counted many times. The rearrangement uses TRBV4-1 and TRBJ2-1; D unclear. Germline assignment: CDR1 MGHRA and CDR2 YSYEKL. V lost 2 bases to trimming and J lost 3 bases, with 14 bases between them. The CDR3 has 16 amino acids. The CDR3 is CASSQLARGIYNEQFF. The CDR3 coding sequence is TGCGCCAGCAGCCAACTGGCCCGCGGAATCTACAATGAGCAGTTCTTC.

This clonotype was counted many times. CDR3 nucleotides: TGTGCCAGCAGCTTGTCACAAAGCAATCAGCCCCAGCATTTT. Translating gives CASSLSQSNQPQHF. The V gene is TRBV7-9, the J gene TRBJ1-5; D not resolved. The CDR3 loop spans 14 amino acids. The V and J ends lost 3 bases and 1 base respectively, with 7 bases between them. Germline V gene data show CDR1 as SEHNR and CDR2 as FQNEAQ (reference sequence).

The V gene is TRBV9, the J gene TRBJ2-7; perhaps TRBD2 as D (5 bases). Germline values: CDR1 SGDLS, CDR2 YYNGEE. Trimming removed 1 base at V and 6 bases at J, with 8 bases between. This CDR3 region has 12 residues. The DNA for the CDR3 is TGTGCCAGCAGCGTAAACGGGGTCGAGCAGTACTTC. Translation gives CASSVNGVEQYF.

This clonotype was observed many times. The rearrangement uses TRBV11-2 and TRBJ1-1; tentatively, D is TRBD1 (5 bases). With 1 base removed from V and 4 bases from J, the gap between germline ends came to 10 bases. CDR1 and CDR2 from the germline V gene are SGHAT and FQNNGV. There are 14 residues in the CDR3. The CDR3 DNA follows: TGTGCCAGCAGCTTAGTGGGGCGCGGCACTGAAGCTTTCTTT. Protein: CASSLVGRGTEAFF.

The table lists this clonotype with a few counts. The CDR3 DNA sequence: TGTGCCAGCAGCCGAAGCGTAGGGGTCAAGGCCTACGAGCAGTACTTC. Encoded protein: CASSRSVGVKAYEQYF. The V call is TRBV27, the J call TRBJ2-7; D perhaps matches TRBD1 (5 bases). Trimming stripped 6 bases from V and 2 bases from J, with 20 bases between. The CDR3 covers 16 residues. In germline, CDR1 is MNHEY, CDR2 SMNVEV (reference sequence).

This clonotype was seen ten or more times. This sequence joins TRBV24-1 and TRBJ1-5; 7 bases align to TRBD1. Germline trimming cut 4 bases from V and 1 base from J; bases unmatched to any gene: 3. The CDR3 covers 15 residues. From germline, CDR1 is KGHDR and CDR2 SFDVKD. The CDR3 is CATSDGTESNQPQHF. The CDR3 nucleotides are TGTGCCACCAGTGACGGGACAGAGAGCAATCAGCCCCAGCATTTT.

This clonotype was counted many times. V gene TRBV2 combines with J gene TRBJ1-5; 10 bases agree with TRBD1. The CDR3 has 15 residues. V lost 3 bases to trimming and J lost 6 bases; unmatched junction nucleotides: 5. Germline lookup yields CDR1 SNHLY and CDR2 FYNNEI. CDR3 amino acids: CASSEDRGFAQPQHF. For the CDR3, the DNA is TGTGCCAGCAGTGAGGACAGGGGGTTTGCTCAGCCCCAGCATTTT.

About this clonotype itself: A much larger clone lies one base from this, so it may be a read error. Since no conserved phenylalanine or tryptophan closes the CDR3, a read error is the likely cause. The chain couples TRBV7-4 to TRBJ2-7, with TRBD2 as a possible D gene (5 bases). Germline V gene data show CDR1 as SGHVT and CDR2 as SQSDAQ. The V end lost 2 bases, the J end lost 0 bases, and 8 bases lay between the germline ends. The CDR3 extends over 14 amino acids. The DNA for the CDR3 is TGTGCCAGCAGCTTACCGGGGTTCTCCTACGAGCAGTACCTC. Amino acid sequence: CASSLPGFSYEQYL.

This clonotype was seen ten or more times. The chain is built from TRBV7-8 and TRBJ2-1; 8 nucleotides align to TRBD2. V gave up 4 bases and J gave up 2 bases; unmatched junction bases: 4. This CDR3 has 15 amino acids. Per germline, CDR1 SGHVS and CDR2 FQNEAQ. For the CDR3, the DNA is TGTGCCAGCAGCTCCACTAGCGGCCCCTACAATGAGCAGTTCTTC. This translates into CASSSTSGPYNEQFF.